This TCR beta chain derives from a study of blood T cell repertoires in COVID-19. Sequencing was performed with immunoSEQ multiplex PCR; in TCRdb, only in-frame clones are kept and a portion is missing. The top ten clones hold 4% to 4.5% of a sample with 200,000 or so clones, about nine tenths of them seen once. The sequence was obtained from a man in his fifties with acute or convalescent COVID-19. The specimen was peripheral blood.

Here the CDR3 reads CASSSGGASGANVLTF. CDR3 DNA: TGTGCCAGCAGTTCGGGGGGAGCCTCTGGGGCCAACGTCCTGACTTTC. The chain recombines TRBV6-5 with TRBJ2-6; TRBD2 agrees at 7 bases. The trim removed 4 bases at V and 0 bases at J, leaving 3 bases unmatched. Looked up from germline, CDR1 is MNHEY and CDR2 is SVGAGI. The CDR3 is 16 amino acids.